This T cell receptor beta chain was observed in a study of T-cell memory formation after mild COVID-19. About the research overall: Clustering of TCRs was largely donor specific. Study observations and caveats: Detection of some responders pre-infection suggested pre-existing cross-reactive memory T cells participated.

Trimming shortened V by 6 bases and J by 1 base, and 10 bases separated the two germline ends. This CDR3 comprises 14 residues. Via MiXCR, TCRdb re-called the 5' RACE reads, giving one row per CDR3 protein. The sample lists 350,000 to 500,000 distinct CDR3 sequences; 15% to 20% were seen once. With respect to this clonotype: Its antigen is undetermined.

This sequence joins TRBV12-3 or TRBV12-4 and TRBJ1-5; no definite D call. Sequencing was carried out using PBMCs or a T cell subset sorted from them (not recorded which). The TCR comes from a young man who had mild COVID-19 (a few samples of this study predate the infection). Cell type and time point are not known. CDR3 loop: CASRVDGSNQPQHF. The CDR3 DNA sequence: TGTGCCAGCAGGGTCGACGGAAGCAATCAGCCCCAGCATTTT.